Below, 20 T cell receptor beta chains from the same sample are listed, as sequenced in a study of T cell responses to AZD1222 COVID-19 vaccine. The assay was immunoSEQ multiplex PCR, and TCRdb's table has in-frame clones only and misses some. The repertoire holds some 120,000 clones, with about 88% as singletons. This specimen consisted of peripheral blood, obtained 28 days after the second AZD1222 dose. All receptors derive from an adult who received the AZD1222 COVID-19 vaccine.

The chain is built from TRBV28 and TRBJ2-7; 7 bases match TRBD2. CDR3 length equals 16 residues. Germline CDR1 is MDHEN and CDR2 is SYDVKM. The V and J ends lost 6 bases and 0 bases, in that order; junction bases with no gene match: 11. The CDR3 nucleotides read TGTGCCAGCAGCACGCCGGGGGGTGTTAGCTCCTACGAGCAGTACTTC. Protein: CASSTPGGVSSYEQYF.

The chain links TRBV5-1 to TRBJ2-4; tentatively, D is TRBD2 (6 bases). The CDR3 length is 14 residues. CDR1 and CDR2 (germline): SGHRS, YFSETQ. V lost 4 bases and J lost 0, with 8 bases in between. DNA of the CDR3: TGCGCCAGCAGCCAACTAGCAGCCAAAAACATTCAGTACTTC. Protein product: CASSQLAAKNIQYF.

This clone occurred a few times. This chain connects TRBV5-1 to TRBJ2-7; D is perhaps TRBD1 or TRBD2 (7 bases each). The germline CDR1 and CDR2 sequences are SGHRS and YFSETQ. The length of the CDR3 is 15 residues. With 0 bases removed from V and 4 bases from J, the gap between germline ends came to 14 bases. For the CDR3, the DNA is TGCGCCAGCAGCTTGGTATCAGGGGGACTATACGAGCAGTACTTC. It encodes CASSLVSGGLYEQYF.

V usage is TRBV11-2 and J usage is TRBJ2-6; TRBD1 is a possible D gene (6 bases). The CDR3 extends over 14 amino acids. The V and J ends lost 3 bases and 7 bases respectively, with 10 bases between them. CDR1 SGHAT and CDR2 FQNNGV come from the germline V gene. The CDR3 DNA reads as TGTGCCAGCAGCTTCATGACAGGAGCCAACGTCCTGACTTTC. Protein sequence: CASSFMTGANVLTF.

This chain joins TRBV27 and TRBJ1-1, with 7 bases matching TRBD1. Germline CDR1 and CDR2: MNHEY and SMNVEV (reference sequence). After removal of 5 bases from V and 7 bases from J, the junction contained 7 bases not matched to a gene. CDR3 length: 13 residues. The CDR3 sequence is CASSINRGGEAFF. Written as DNA, the CDR3 is TGTGCCAGCAGTATAAACAGGGGAGGTGAAGCTTTCTTT.

The rearrangement uses TRBV7-2 and TRBJ2-1; 9 nucleotides match TRBD2. This CDR3 has 15 residues. CDR1 SGHTA and CDR2 FQGNSA come from the germline V gene. V gave up 5 bases and J gave up 5 bases; unmatched junction bases: 7. CDR3 in DNA: TGTGCCAGCAGCCCTCTAGCGGGGAGGAACAATGAGCAGTTCTTC. Translating gives CASSPLAGRNNEQFF.

The chain uses TRBV4-1 and TRBJ1-3, with 7 bases aligning to TRBD1. This CDR3 region has 14 residues. Germline-derived CDR1 and CDR2 are MGHRA and YSYEKL. The V segment lost 3 bases and the J segment 11 bases; nucleotides outside the gene matches: 10. The CDR3 protein is CASSHPRTGEAIYF. Written as DNA, the CDR3 is TGCGCCAGCAGCCACCCCAGGACAGGTGAAGCCATATATTTT.

This chain joins TRBV5-1 and TRBJ1-4; 9 positions match TRBD1. The CDR3 runs to 15 residues. Germline V CDR1 and CDR2: SGHRS, YFSETQ. The J segment lost 5 bases and the V segment lost 2 bases, leaving 4 bases of the junction unmatched. In nucleotides, the CDR3 is TGCGCCAGCAGCTTTTCGGGACAGGGCAATGAAAAACTGTTTTTT. This sequence encodes CASSFSGQGNEKLFF. Based on the CDR3 plus reference TRBV5-1 and TRBJ1-4, the full variable domain is KAGVTQTPRYLIKTRGQQVTLSCSPISGHRSVSWYQQTPGQGLQFLFEYFSETQRNKGNFPGRFSGRQFSNSRSEMNVSTLELGDSALYLCASSFSGQGNEKLFFGSGTQLSVL.

Here the CDR3 DNA reads TGTGCCAGCGTAACGGGACAAACTTACGAGCAGTACTTC. Its translation: CASVTGQTYEQYF. The rearrangement uses TRBV2 and TRBJ2-7; D perhaps matches TRBD1 (6 bases). The CDR3 consists of 13 residues. The germline V and J ends were trimmed by 8 bases and 4 bases, with 15 bases remaining between them. Germline V gives CDR1 SNHLY, CDR2 FYNNEI.

The genes are TRBV5-1 and TRBJ2-7; TRBD2 is a possible D gene (6 bases). CDR3 length: 16 amino acids. Looked up from germline, CDR1 is SGHRS and CDR2 is YFSETQ. The germline V and J ends were trimmed by 4 bases and 0 bases, with 17 bases remaining between them. This CDR3 reads CASSGTGTWSSYEQYF. CDR3 DNA sequence: TGCGCCAGCAGCGGGACCGGGACTTGGAGCTCCTACGAGCAGTACTTC.

The rearrangement links TRBV15 to TRBJ1-6; TRBD1 aligns across 10 bases. J was trimmed by 8 bases and V by 1 base; bases with no gene match: 2. Germline V gene lookup returns CDR1 LNHNV and CDR2 YYDKDF (reference sequence). The CDR3 contains 15 residues. In DNA, the CDR3 is TGTGCCACCAGCAGAGCCGGGACAGGGGATTCACCCCTCCACTTT. Translating gives CATSRAGTGDSPLHF.

V and J are TRBV2 and TRBJ1-4, with 10 nucleotides matching TRBD1. The CDR3 length is 14 residues. V lost 5 bases and J lost 7; bases outside the gene matches: 4. The V gene's germline CDR1 is SNHLY and CDR2 FYNNEI. The CDR3 is CASSRQGAGEKLFF. The DNA for the CDR3 is TGTGCCAGCAGTCGACAGGGGGCGGGTGAAAAACTGTTTTTT.

This chain joins TRBV2 and TRBJ2-5; weak D call: TRBD2 (6 bases). This CDR3 has 13 amino acids. With 6 bases removed from V and 5 bases from J, the gap between germline ends came to 13 bases. Germline V gives CDR1 SNHLY, CDR2 FYNNEI. The CDR3 nucleotides are TGTGCCAGCAGGACGGGACTCATCGAGACCCAGTACTTC. As protein: CASRTGLIETQYF.

The V gene is TRBV6-2 or TRBV6-3, the J gene TRBJ2-2, with D uncertain. The length of the CDR3 is 12 residues. The V end lost 4 bases, the J end lost 7 bases, and 7 bases lay between the germline ends. Germline V gene sequence: CDR1 MNHEY, CDR2 SVGEGT. The CDR3: CASSSSDGELFF. DNA of the CDR3: TGTGCCAGCAGTTCCTCAGACGGGGAGCTGTTTTTT.

This clone was counted once. V and J are TRBV9 and TRBJ2-5, with D perhaps TRBD2 (5 bases). With 4 bases removed from V and 1 base from J, the gap between germline ends came to 8 bases. Germline values: CDR1 SGDLS, CDR2 YYNGEE. The CDR3 is 13 amino acids. The DNA of the CDR3 is TGTGCCAGCAGCACCACTAGCCAAGAGACCCAGTACTTC. This gives the protein CASSTTSQETQYF. Using reference TRBV9 and TRBJ2-5 for the parts outside the CDR3, the full variable domain is DSGVTQTPKHLITATGQRVTLRCSPRSGDLSVYWYQQSLDQGLQFLIQYYNGEERAKGNILERFSAQQFPDLHSELNLSSLELGDSALYFCASSTTSQETQYFGPGTRLLVL.

The chain joins TRBV5-6 to TRBJ1-1; D might be TRBD1 (6 bases). Per the germline V gene, CDR1 is SGHDT and CDR2 is YYEEEE. V was shortened by 6 bases and J by 2 bases, with 23 bases between the two germline ends. CDR3 length: 17 residues. The CDR3 sequence is CASNLGGRASLNTEAFF. The CDR3 nucleotides are TGTGCCAGCAATCTGGGGGGCAGGGCCTCGTTAAACACTGAAGCTTTCTTT.

The V gene is TRBV6-5, the J gene TRBJ1-2, with 8 bases matching TRBD1. CDR3 size: 11 residues. The germline V gene encodes CDR1 MNHEY and CDR2 SVGAGI. The CDR3, as DNA: TGTGGGACAGGGCGGAACTATGGCTACACCTTC. This sequence encodes CGTGRNYGYTF.

The V call is TRBV2, the J call TRBJ1-3; tentative D call: TRBD1 (5 bases). CDR1 and CDR2 (germline): SNHLY, FYNNEI. The CDR3 covers 16 residues. V gave up 6 bases and J gave up 4 bases, with 19 bases separating them. The CDR3 loop is CASRPGEGRGGNTIYF. CDR3 sequence (DNA): TGTGCCAGCAGGCCCGGTGAGGGGAGAGGGGGAAACACCATATATTTT.

The chain has TRBV15 and TRBJ2-1, with 11 bases lining up with TRBD2. The junction had 8 bases not matched to a gene; V was cut back by 0 bases and J by 10 bases. Germline CDR1 and CDR2: LNHNV and YYDKDF (reference sequence). The CDR3 length is 16 residues. CDR3 sequence (DNA): TGTGCCACCAGCAGAGATCCCGGGACTAGCGGCGGAGAGCAGTTCTTC. This codes for CATSRDPGTSGGEQFF.

V and J are TRBV30 and TRBJ1-2, with D unresolved. V was pared by 4 bases and J by 0 bases, with 3 bases between. This CDR3 is 11 amino acids long. Germline V gives CDR1 GTSNPN, CDR2 SVGIG (reference sequence). CDR3 DNA sequence: TGTGCCTGGAATTCTAACTATGGCTACACCTTC. It yields the protein CAWNSNYGYTF.